This T cell receptor beta chain derives from a study of blood T cell repertoires in COVID-19. Study-wide background: Donors in the United States, Italy and Spain gave samples during acute or convalescent COVID-19.

Enrollees, roughly 18 to 90 years old, lived in fewer than 25 US areas. Participant reports of clinical history set cohort assignment. Recovered participants had two consecutive negative NP/OP PCR tests, healthcare professional clearance, or symptom resolution. With 5 bases removed from V and 3 bases from J, the gap between germline ends came to 14 bases. Germline CDR1 and CDR2: SEHNR and FQNEAQ (reference sequence). This CDR3 contains 15 residues. This clone was found a few times. Method: immunoSEQ multiplex PCR; TCRdb's copy keeps in-frame clones and lacks some. This sample has around 140,000 clones; around 82% occur once, and the top ten carry around 5.5%.

J is TRBJ2-1 and V is TRBV7-9, with D hard to call. The sample taken for sequencing was PBMCs or T cells enriched from blood (not recorded which). This TCR derives from a woman in her 50s who had recovered from COVID-19. The CDR3 reads CASSPSANRYNEQFF. The DNA for the CDR3 is TGTGCCAGCAGCCCAAGCGCAAACCGCTACAATGAGCAGTTCTTC.